The following is a TCR beta chain sequence with its context. Its specificity is not known. The data originate from a study of shared clonotypes between healthy human individuals. In the study overall: The study used three CD4 naive, three CD4 memory, two CD8 naive and one CD8 memory plate per donor.

The CDR3 totals 15 residues. The germline gives CDR1 SGHDT, CDR2 YYEEEE. V lost 4 bases and J 7 bases, leaving 17 bases between the germline ends. Study findings and constraints: It was anticipated that sequencing depth would influence how many clonotypes donors shared.

TCRdb's table, derived via immunoSEQ multiplex PCR, lists solely in-frame clones and lacks some. The sample includes about a million clones, approximately 80% of them seen just once. The chain links TRBV5-6 to TRBJ1-4; D perhaps matches TRBD1 (6 bases). Sequences were obtained from memory CD4+ T cells from PBMCs. Sample subset: CD45RA-negative fraction. This receptor was obtained from a man younger than 35 in good health. Some clones in this sample may be carry-over from other donors' samples. CDR3 amino acids: CASSSWTAGGEKLFF. CDR3 nucleotides: TGTGCCAGCAGCAGCTGGACAGCTGGGGGTGAAAAACTGTTTTTT.